This T cell receptor beta chain stems from a study of cytomegalovirus exposure and HLA in healthy donors. The overall study: An earlier analysis found under 130 million unique TCR beta sequences from about 190 million T cells. Findings of the study overall: Researchers reported in a later analysis that a missense DCLRE1C variant was tied to TCR beta V- and J-gene trimming. As a later analysis showed, several of the most significant clusters appeared to be linked to common viral pathogens.

Points on this clone: Its antigen is unknown.

PCR was performed using 60 Vbeta and 13 Jbeta primers. Measured with immunoSEQ multiplex PCR; TCRdb has only the in-frame clones, and not every one. The repertoire consists of approximately 90,000 clones, with 76% occurring once and the leading ten covering 2.5% to 3.5%. Sequencing used PBMCs. This clonotype originated in a man in his forties in good health and CMV-seronegative.

This CDR3 is CASSDERGGYNEQFF. Written as DNA, the CDR3 is TGTGCCAGCAGCGACGAGCGGGGTGGCTACAATGAGCAGTTCTTC. J is TRBJ2-1 and V is TRBV6-1; 7 bases align to TRBD2. Losses at the gene ends were 6 bases for V and 3 bases for J; bases not matched to a gene: 8. CDR1 and CDR2 (germline): MNHNS, SASEGT. The length of the CDR3 is 15 residues.